Listed below are T cell receptor beta chains from one sample, sequenced in a study of blood T cell repertoires in COVID-19. Assay used: immunoSEQ multiplex PCR; TCRdb lists only in-frame clones, some missing. The data show about 130,000 clones, approximately 83% seen once. Sequenced input: peripheral blood. These receptors all stem from a woman older than 75 with acute or convalescent COVID-19. CDR3s include the opening cysteine and the closing phenylalanine or tryptophan. D genes are given only for firm matches. Part of the rows lack a size; the others show once, few, many or a class for expanded clones.

clone size: NA; J gene: TRBJ2-2; D gene: NA; V gene: TRBV28; CDR3 DNA: TGTGCCAGCAGTTCAGGCCAGGGGACCGGGGAGCTGTTTTTT; CDR3 protein: CASSSGQGTGELFF
clone size: NA; J gene: TRBJ1-3; D gene: NA; V gene: TRBV28; CDR3 DNA: TGTGCCAGCACCCCGGGGGGCTCTGGAAACACCATATATTTT; CDR3 protein: CASTPGGSGNTIYF
clone size: NA; J gene: TRBJ1-4; D gene: NA; V gene: TRBV5-1; CDR3 DNA: TGCGCCAGCAGCCCAGCACCAGCGGCAACTAATGAAAAACTGTTTTTT; CDR3 protein: CASSPAPAATNEKLFF
clone size: NA; J gene: TRBJ1-2; D gene: NA; V gene: TRBV4-2; CDR3 DNA: TGTGCCAGCAGCCAAGCGATTTTACAAGCTAACTATGGCTACACCTTC; CDR3 protein: CASSQAILQANYGYTF
clone size: NA; J gene: TRBJ1-5; D gene: NA; V gene: TRBV6-2/TRBV6-3; CDR3 DNA: TGTGCCAGCAGTTTCTCCCGGGATACGAATCAGCCCCAGCATTTT; CDR3 protein: CASSFSRDTNQPQHF
clone size: NA; J gene: TRBJ1-2; D gene: TRBD1; V gene: TRBV5-1; CDR3 DNA: TGCGCCAGCAGCCGGGACAGGGCGGGCTATGGCTACACCTTC; CDR3 protein: CASSRDRAGYGYTF
clone size: NA; J gene: TRBJ2-1; D gene: TRBD1; V gene: TRBV6-5; CDR3 DNA: TGTGCCAGCAGCTTGGACAGGGGATCGGCAAATGAGCAGTTCTTC; CDR3 protein: CASSLDRGSANEQFF
clone size: NA; J gene: TRBJ1-3; D gene: NA; V gene: TRBV5-1; CDR3 DNA: TGCGCCAGTGCTCAGGGCTCTGGAAACACCATATATTTT; CDR3 protein: CASAQGSGNTIYF
clone size: few; J gene: TRBJ2-3; D gene: TRBD2; V gene: TRBV18; CDR3 DNA: TGTGCCAGCTCACCGGGACTAGCGGGGGCAGATACGCAGTATTTT; CDR3 protein: CASSPGLAGADTQYF
clone size: NA; J gene: TRBJ1-4; D gene: TRBD1; V gene: TRBV19; CDR3 DNA: TGTGCCAGTAGTACAGGGGGCGCGGGGGAAAAACTGTTTTTT; CDR3 protein: CASSTGGAGEKLFF
clone size: NA; J gene: TRBJ1-1; D gene: NA; V gene: TRBV29-1; CDR3 DNA: TGCAGCGTTGAGGGCAGGCTAAACACTGAAGCTTTCTTT; CDR3 protein: CSVEGRLNTEAFF
clone size: NA; J gene: TRBJ1-5; D gene: NA; V gene: TRBV27; CDR3 DNA: TGTGCCAGCAGTAGAGAAGGGGGACCAAGCAATCAGCCCCAGCATTTT; CDR3 protein: CASSREGGPSNQPQHF
clone size: NA; J gene: TRBJ2-1; D gene: TRBD2; V gene: TRBV9; CDR3 DNA: TGTGCCAGCAGCGTAGCACTAGCGGGGGGATCCTACAATGAGCAGTTCTTC; CDR3 protein: CASSVALAGGSYNEQFF
clone size: NA; J gene: TRBJ1-3; D gene: NA; V gene: TRBV6-2/TRBV6-3; CDR3 DNA: TGTGCCAGCAGTTATATCTCTGGAAACACCATATATTTT; CDR3 protein: CASSYISGNTIYF
clone size: NA; J gene: TRBJ1-2; D gene: NA; V gene: TRBV13; CDR3 DNA: TGTGCCAGCAGCTCCCAGTCGGGGTATGGCTATGGCTACACCTTC; CDR3 protein: CASSSQSGYGYGYTF
clone size: NA; J gene: TRBJ1-2; D gene: TRBD1; V gene: TRBV28; CDR3 DNA: TGTGCCAGCAGGCTGACAGGGGATGGCTACACCTTC; CDR3 protein: CASRLTGDGYTF
clone size: NA; J gene: TRBJ1-1; D gene: NA; V gene: TRBV5-1; CDR3 DNA: TGCGCCAGCAGCTCATTAAGACAGACTGAAGCTTTCTTT; CDR3 protein: CASSSLRQTEAFF
clone size: NA; J gene: TRBJ1-1; D gene: TRBD1; V gene: TRBV28; CDR3 DNA: TGTGCCAGCAGTTTAGGGGGACAGGGGATTGAAGCTTTCTTT; CDR3 protein: CASSLGGQGIEAFF
clone size: NA; J gene: TRBJ2-6; D gene: NA; V gene: TRBV19; CDR3 DNA: TGTGCCACCACTGGGGCCAACGTCCTGACTTTC; CDR3 protein: CATTGANVLTF
clone size: NA; J gene: TRBJ1-1; D gene: TRBD1; V gene: TRBV11-2; CDR3 DNA: TGTGCCAGCAGTCTTAGGATGACAGGGGAAGCTTTCTTT; CDR3 protein: CASSLRMTGEAFF
clone size: NA; J gene: TRBJ1-5; D gene: NA; V gene: TRBV4-3; CDR3 DNA: TGCGCCAGCAGCCAAGAACCAGGTGTCGATCAGCCCCAGCATTTT; CDR3 protein: CASSQEPGVDQPQHF
clone size: NA; J gene: TRBJ1-2; D gene: TRBD1; V gene: TRBV7-9; CDR3 DNA: TGTGCCAGCAGCGGAAGGGACAGCTACTATGGCTACACCTTC; CDR3 protein: CASSGRDSYYGYTF
clone size: NA; J gene: TRBJ1-1; D gene: TRBD1; V gene: TRBV18; CDR3 DNA: TGTGCCAGCTCAGGGACAGGGAAGACTGAAGCTTTCTTT; CDR3 protein: CASSGTGKTEAFF
clone size: NA; J gene: TRBJ1-1; D gene: TRBD1; V gene: TRBV12-3/TRBV12-4; CDR3 DNA: TGTGCCAGCAGTCCAACAGGGGCGCGGGAAGCTTTCTTT; CDR3 protein: CASSPTGAREAFF